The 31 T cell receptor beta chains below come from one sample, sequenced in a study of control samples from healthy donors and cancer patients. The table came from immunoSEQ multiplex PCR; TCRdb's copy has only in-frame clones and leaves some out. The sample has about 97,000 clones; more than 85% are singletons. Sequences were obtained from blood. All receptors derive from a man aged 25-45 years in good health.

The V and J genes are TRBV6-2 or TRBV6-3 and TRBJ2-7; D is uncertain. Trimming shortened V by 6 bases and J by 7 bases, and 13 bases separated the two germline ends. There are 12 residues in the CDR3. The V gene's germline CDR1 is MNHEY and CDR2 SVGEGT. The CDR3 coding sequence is TGTGCCAGCAGCCAAACCAAGGAGGAGCAGTACTTC. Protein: CASSQTKEEQYF.

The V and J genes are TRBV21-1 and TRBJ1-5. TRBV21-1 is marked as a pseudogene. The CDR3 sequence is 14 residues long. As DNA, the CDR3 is TGTGCCAGCAGTGGGGGGGATAGCAATCAGCCCCAGCATTTT. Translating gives CASSGGDSNQPQHF.

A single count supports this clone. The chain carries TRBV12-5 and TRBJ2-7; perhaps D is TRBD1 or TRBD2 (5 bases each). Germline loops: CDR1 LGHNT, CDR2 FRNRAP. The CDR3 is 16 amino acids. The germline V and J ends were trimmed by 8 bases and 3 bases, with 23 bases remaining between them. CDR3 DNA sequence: TGTGCTAGTTGCCGGGACCTAGCCAACGCAGGCTACGAGCAGTACTTC. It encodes CASCRDLANAGYEQYF.

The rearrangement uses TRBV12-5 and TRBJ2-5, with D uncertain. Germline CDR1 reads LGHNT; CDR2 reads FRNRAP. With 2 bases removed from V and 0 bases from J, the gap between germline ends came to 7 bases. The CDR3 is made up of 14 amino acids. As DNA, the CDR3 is TGTGCTAGTGGTTTGTACGGCCACCAAGAGACCCAGTACTTC. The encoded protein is CASGLYGHQETQYF.

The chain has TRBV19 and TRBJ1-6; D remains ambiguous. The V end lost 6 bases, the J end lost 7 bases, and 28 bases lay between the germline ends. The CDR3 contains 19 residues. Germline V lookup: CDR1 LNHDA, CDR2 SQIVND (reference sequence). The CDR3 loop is CASRGLVGFEDGRNSPLHF. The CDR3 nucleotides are TGTGCCAGTAGAGGTCTCGTGGGCTTTGAGGACGGTCGGAATTCACCCCTCCACTTT.

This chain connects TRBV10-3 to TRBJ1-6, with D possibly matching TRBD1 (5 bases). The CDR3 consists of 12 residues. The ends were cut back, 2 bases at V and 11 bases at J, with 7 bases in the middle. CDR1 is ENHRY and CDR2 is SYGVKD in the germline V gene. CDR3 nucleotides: TGTGCCATCAGTGAGAGGGGTCCACCCCTCCACTTT. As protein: CAISERGPPLHF.

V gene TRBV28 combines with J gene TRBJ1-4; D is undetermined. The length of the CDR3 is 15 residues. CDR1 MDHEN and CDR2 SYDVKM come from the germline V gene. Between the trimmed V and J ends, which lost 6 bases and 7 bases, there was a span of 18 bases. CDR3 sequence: CASSESGNYGEKLFF. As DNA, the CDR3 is TGTGCCAGCAGCGAATCGGGGAATTACGGTGAAAAACTGTTTTTT.

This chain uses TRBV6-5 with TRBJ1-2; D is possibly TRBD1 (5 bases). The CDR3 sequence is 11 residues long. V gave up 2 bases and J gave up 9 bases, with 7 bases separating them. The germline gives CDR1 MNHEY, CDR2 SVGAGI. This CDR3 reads CASSYRQRYTF. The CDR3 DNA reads TGTGCCAGCAGTTACAGACAGCGCTACACCTTC.

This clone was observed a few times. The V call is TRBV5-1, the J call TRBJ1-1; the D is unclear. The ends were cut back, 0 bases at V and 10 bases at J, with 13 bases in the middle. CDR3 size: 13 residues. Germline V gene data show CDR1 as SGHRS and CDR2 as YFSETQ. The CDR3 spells CASSLADKSGAFF. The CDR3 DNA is TGCGCCAGCAGCTTGGCTGACAAGTCCGGAGCTTTCTTT. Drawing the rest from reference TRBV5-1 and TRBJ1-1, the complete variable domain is KAGVTQTPRYLIKTRGQQVTLSCSPISGHRSVSWYQQTPGQGLQFLFEYFSETQRNKGNFPGRFSGRQFSNSRSEMNVSTLELGDSALYLCASSLADKSGAFFGQGTRLTVV.

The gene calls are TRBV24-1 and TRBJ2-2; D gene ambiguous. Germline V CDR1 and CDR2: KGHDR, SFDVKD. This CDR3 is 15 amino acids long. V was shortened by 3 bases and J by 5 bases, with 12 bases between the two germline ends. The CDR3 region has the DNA TGTGCCACCAGTGATGGCCGCTATGGAACCGGGGAGCTGTTTTTT. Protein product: CATSDGRYGTGELFF.

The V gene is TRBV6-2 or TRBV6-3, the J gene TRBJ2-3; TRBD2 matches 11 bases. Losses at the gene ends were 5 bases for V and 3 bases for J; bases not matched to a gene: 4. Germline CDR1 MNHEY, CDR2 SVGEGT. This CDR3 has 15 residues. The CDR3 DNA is TGTGCCAGCAGTACTCGGACTAGCGGGACAGATACGCAGTATTTT. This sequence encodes CASSTRTSGTDTQYF.

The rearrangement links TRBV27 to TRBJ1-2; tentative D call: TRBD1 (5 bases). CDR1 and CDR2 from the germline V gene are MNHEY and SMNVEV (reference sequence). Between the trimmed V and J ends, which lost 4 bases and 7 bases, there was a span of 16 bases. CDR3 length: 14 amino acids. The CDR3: CASSSRVSGRGYTF. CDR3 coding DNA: TGTGCCAGCAGTTCAAGGGTCTCAGGGCGTGGCTACACCTTC.

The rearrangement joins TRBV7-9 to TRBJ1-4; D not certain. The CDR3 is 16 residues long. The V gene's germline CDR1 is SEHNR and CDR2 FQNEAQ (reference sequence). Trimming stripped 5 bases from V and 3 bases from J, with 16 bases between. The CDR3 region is CASSTISGTPNEKLFF. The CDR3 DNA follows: TGTGCCAGCAGCACCATCTCGGGAACGCCTAATGAAAAACTGTTTTTT.

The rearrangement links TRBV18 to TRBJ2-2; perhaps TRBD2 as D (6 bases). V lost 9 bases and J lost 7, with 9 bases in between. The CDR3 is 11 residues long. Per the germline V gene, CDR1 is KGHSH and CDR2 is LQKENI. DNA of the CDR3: TGTGCCAGTCTAGCGATCGGGGAGCTGTTTTTT. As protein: CASLAIGELFF.

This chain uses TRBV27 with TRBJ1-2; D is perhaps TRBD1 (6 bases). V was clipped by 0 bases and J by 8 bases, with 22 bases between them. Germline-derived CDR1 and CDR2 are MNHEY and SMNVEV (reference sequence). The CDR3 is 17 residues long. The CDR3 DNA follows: TGTGCCAGCAGTTTATCGACAACAGGGAGGGGTCCTAGAGGCTACACCTTC. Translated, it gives CASSLSTTGRGPRGYTF.

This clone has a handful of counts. The CDR3 reads CASSLGQGHTGELFF. The CDR3 DNA sequence: TGTGCCAGCAGCTTAGGACAGGGGCACACCGGGGAGCTGTTTTTT. The V gene is TRBV11-1, the J gene TRBJ2-2; TRBD1 agrees at 8 bases. The length of the CDR3 is 15 residues. After removal of 1 base from V and 3 bases from J, the junction contained 1 base not matched to a gene. CDR1 and CDR2 from the germline V gene are SGHAT and FQDESV (reference sequence).

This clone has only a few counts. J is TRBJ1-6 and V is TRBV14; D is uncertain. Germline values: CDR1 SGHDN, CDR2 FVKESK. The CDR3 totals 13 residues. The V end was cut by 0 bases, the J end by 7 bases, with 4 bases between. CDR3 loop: CASSQDWNSPLHF. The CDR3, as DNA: TGTGCCAGCAGCCAAGACTGGAATTCACCCCTCCACTTT.

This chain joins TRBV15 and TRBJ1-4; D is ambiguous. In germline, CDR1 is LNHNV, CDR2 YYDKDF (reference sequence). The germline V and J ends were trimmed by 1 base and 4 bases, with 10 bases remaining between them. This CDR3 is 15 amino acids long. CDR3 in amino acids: CATSRGAENNEKLFF. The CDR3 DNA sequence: TGTGCCACCAGCAGAGGCGCAGAAAATAATGAAAAACTGTTTTTT.

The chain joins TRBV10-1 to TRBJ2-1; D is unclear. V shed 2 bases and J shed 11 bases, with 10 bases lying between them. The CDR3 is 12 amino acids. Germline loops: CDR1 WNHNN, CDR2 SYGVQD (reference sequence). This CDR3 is CASSEPGRQQFF. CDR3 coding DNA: TGCGCCAGCAGTGAGCCCGGGCGTCAGCAGTTCTTC.

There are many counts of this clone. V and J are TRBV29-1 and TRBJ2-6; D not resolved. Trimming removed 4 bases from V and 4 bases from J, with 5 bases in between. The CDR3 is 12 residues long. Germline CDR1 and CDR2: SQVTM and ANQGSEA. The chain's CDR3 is CSVGAGANVLTF. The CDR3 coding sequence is TGCAGCGTTGGTGCGGGGGCCAACGTCCTGACTTTC.

The CDR3 sequence: CASSSRGPTYEQYF. CDR3 DNA sequence: TGTGCCAGCAGTTCTAGGGGGCCCACCTACGAGCAGTACTTC. The gene calls are TRBV28 and TRBJ2-7; 7 nucleotides agree with TRBD1. Germline assignment: CDR1 MDHEN and CDR2 SYDVKM. J was trimmed by 2 bases and V by 4 bases; bases with no gene match: 5. This CDR3 is 14 amino acids long. The whole variable domain, remainder taken from reference TRBV28 and TRBJ2-7, is DVKVTQSSRYLVKRTGEKVFLECVQDMDHENMFWYRQDPGLGLRLIYFSYDVKMKEKGDIPEGYSVSREKKERFSLILESASTNQTSMYLCASSSRGPTYEQYFGPGTRLTVT.

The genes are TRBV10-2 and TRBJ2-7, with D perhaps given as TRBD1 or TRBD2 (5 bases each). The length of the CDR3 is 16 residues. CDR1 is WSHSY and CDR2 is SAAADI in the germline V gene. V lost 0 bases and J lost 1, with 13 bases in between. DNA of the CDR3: TGCGCCAGCAGTGAGTCTTGGCTAGGGGAGTCCTACGAGCAGTACTTC. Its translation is CASSESWLGESYEQYF.

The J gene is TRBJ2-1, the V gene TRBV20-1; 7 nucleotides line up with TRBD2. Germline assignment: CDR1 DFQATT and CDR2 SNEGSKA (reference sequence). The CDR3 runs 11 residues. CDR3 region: CSPGSGYEQFF. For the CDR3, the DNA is TGCAGCCCGGGTAGCGGGTATGAGCAGTTCTTC.

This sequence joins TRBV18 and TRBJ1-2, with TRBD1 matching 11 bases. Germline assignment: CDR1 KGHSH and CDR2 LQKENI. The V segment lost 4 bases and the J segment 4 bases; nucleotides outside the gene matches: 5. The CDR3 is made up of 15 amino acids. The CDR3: CASSQGTGGSYGYTF. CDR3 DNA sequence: TGTGCCAGCTCACAGGGGACAGGGGGATCCTATGGCTACACCTTC.

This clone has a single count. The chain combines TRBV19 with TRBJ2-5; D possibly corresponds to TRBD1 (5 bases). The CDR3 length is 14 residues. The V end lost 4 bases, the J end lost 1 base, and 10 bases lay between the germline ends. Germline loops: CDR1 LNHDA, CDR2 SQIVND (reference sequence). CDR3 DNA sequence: TGTGCCAGTAGTACAACAGGATCCCAAGAGACCCAGTACTTC. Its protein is CASSTTGSQETQYF.

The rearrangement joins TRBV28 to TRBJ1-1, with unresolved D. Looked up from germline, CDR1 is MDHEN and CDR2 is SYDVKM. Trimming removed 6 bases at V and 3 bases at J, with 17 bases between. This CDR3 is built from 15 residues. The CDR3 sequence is CASSPRTHVYTEAFF. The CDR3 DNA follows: TGTGCCAGCAGCCCTCGGACCCACGTTTACACTGAAGCTTTCTTT.

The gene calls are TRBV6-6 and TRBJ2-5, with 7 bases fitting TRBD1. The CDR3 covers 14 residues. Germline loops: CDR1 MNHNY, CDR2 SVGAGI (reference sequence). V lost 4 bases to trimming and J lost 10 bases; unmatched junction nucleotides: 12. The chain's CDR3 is CASSSATGYRDQYF. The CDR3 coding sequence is TGTGCCAGCAGTTCCGCGACAGGGTATCGTGACCAGTACTTC.

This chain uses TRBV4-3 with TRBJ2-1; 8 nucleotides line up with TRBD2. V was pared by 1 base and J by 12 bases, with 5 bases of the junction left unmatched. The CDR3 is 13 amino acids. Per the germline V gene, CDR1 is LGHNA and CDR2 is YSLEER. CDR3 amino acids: CASSQALAVTQFF. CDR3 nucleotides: TGCGCCAGCAGCCAAGCACTAGCGGTGACGCAGTTCTTC.

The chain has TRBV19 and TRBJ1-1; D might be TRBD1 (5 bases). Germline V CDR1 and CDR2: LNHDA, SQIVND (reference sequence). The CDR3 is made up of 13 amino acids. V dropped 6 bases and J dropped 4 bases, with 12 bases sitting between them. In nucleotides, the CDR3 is TGTGCCAGTAGCCCGGGGGGAGGCACTGAAGCTTTCTTT. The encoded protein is CASSPGGGTEAFF.

The DNA for the CDR3 is TGTGCCTCGAACACAGGGATCGAAAAACTGTTTTTT. This codes for CASNTGIEKLFF. The rearrangement uses TRBV19 and TRBJ1-4, with TRBD1 as a possible D gene (6 bases). The germline V gene encodes CDR1 LNHDA and CDR2 SQIVND (reference sequence). Trimming stripped 11 bases from V and 8 bases from J, with 15 bases between. This CDR3 spans 12 amino acids.

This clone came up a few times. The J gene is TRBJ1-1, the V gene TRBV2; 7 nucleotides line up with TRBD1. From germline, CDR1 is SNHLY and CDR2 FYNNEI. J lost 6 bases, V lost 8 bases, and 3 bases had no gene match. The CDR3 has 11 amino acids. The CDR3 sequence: CASEGAAEAFF. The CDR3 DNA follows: TGTGCCAGCGAGGGGGCCGCTGAAGCTTTCTTT.